The 22 T cell receptor beta chains reported below all come from one sample, sequenced in a study of T-cell reconstitution after alpha-beta-depleted transplantation in children. The authors prepared the TCRbeta library with unique molecular identifiers. From the PCR reads, TCRdb called clonotypes with MiXCR, one entry per CDR3 protein. This table has 420,000 or so distinct CDR3 sequences, approximately 10% appearing once. Source: PBMCs from the stem cell graft donor, taken from the stem cell graft. The receptors derive from a human donor who donated a stem cell graft to a child with acute myeloid leukemia.

A few counts support this clonotype. The V call is TRBV15, the J call TRBJ2-3; D may be TRBD2 (5 bases). Looked up from germline, CDR1 is LNHNV and CDR2 is YYDKDF (reference sequence). This CDR3 comprises 15 residues. V gave up 3 bases and J gave up 6 bases, with 16 bases separating them. DNA of the CDR3: TGTGCCACCAGCAGGCCCCGCGGGTCGGGGGATACGCAGTATTTT. It translates to CATSRPRGSGDTQYF.

This clonotype occurred many times. The chain is built from TRBV7-3 and TRBJ2-3; no clear D gene. This CDR3 is built from 15 residues. V was clipped by 3 bases and J by 1 base, with 11 bases between them. The germline gives CDR1 SGHTA, CDR2 FQGTGA. CDR3 region: CASSLSTARTDTQYF. Written as DNA, the CDR3 is TGTGCCAGCAGCTTGTCGACTGCCCGCACAGATACGCAGTATTTT.

This clonotype showed up many times. The chain employs TRBV5-5 and TRBJ2-3; perhaps TRBD2 as D (5 bases). The germline CDR1 and CDR2 sequences are SGHKS and YYEKEE (reference sequence). Trimming took off 2 bases at V and 10 bases at J, with 8 bases between the two ends. The CDR3 contains 11 residues. DNA of the CDR3: TGTGCCAGCAGCTTTGGCGGGTCGCAGTATTTT. Encoded protein: CASSFGGSQYF.

The V and J genes are TRBV19 and TRBJ2-2; D is undetermined. Germline CDR1 is LNHDA and CDR2 is SQIVND (reference sequence). The CDR3 is made up of 17 amino acids. V lost 7 bases, J lost 0 bases, and 18 bases lay in between. CDR3 coding DNA: TGTGCCAGTATGGGCACGGCCCCCTTCGCGAACACCGGGGAGCTGTTTTTT. Amino acid sequence: CASMGTAPFANTGELFF.

This clonotype turned up a few times. The V and J genes are TRBV5-4 and TRBJ1-4; TRBD1 agrees at 8 bases. V lost 6 bases and J lost 7; bases outside the gene matches: 8. CDR3 size: 14 residues. Germline loops: CDR1 SGHNT, CDR2 YYREEE (reference sequence). The CDR3 here is CASTNDRGGEKLFF. The CDR3 region has the DNA TGTGCCAGCACCAATGACAGGGGTGGTGAAAAACTGTTTTTT.

A few counts support this clonotype. V usage is TRBV15 and J usage is TRBJ2-3; D is possibly TRBD2 (5 bases). Germline CDR1 reads LNHNV; CDR2 reads YYDKDF (reference sequence). With 3 bases removed from V and 2 bases from J, the gap between germline ends came to 6 bases. The CDR3 consists of 13 residues. The CDR3 here is CATSRDFTDTQYF. The CDR3 coding sequence is TGTGCCACCAGCAGGGACTTCACAGATACGCAGTATTTT.

V usage is TRBV5-1 and J usage is TRBJ1-1, with D perhaps matching TRBD1 (6 bases). The CDR3 covers 16 residues. Germline V gives CDR1 SGHRS, CDR2 YFSETQ. V was trimmed by 4 bases and J by 0 bases, leaving 16 bases between them. CDR3 amino acids: CASSIGQKTVNTEAFF. In DNA, the CDR3 is TGCGCCAGCAGCATAGGACAGAAGACCGTGAACACTGAAGCTTTCTTT.

This clonotype was seen ten or more times. This chain uses TRBV7-2 with TRBJ2-7, with D maybe TRBD2 (5 bases). The CDR3 consists of 15 residues. Germline-derived CDR1 and CDR2 are SGHTA and FQGNSA. The V end was cut by 2 bases, the J end by 2 bases, with 13 bases between. As DNA, the CDR3 is TGTGCCAGCAGCTTAAGGTTGGAACTAGCCTACGAGCAGTACTTC. Translating it yields CASSLRLELAYEQYF.

This sequence joins TRBV24-1 and TRBJ2-5, with D hard to call. The ends were cut back, 2 bases at V and 4 bases at J, with 10 bases in the middle. CDR3 length: 14 residues. Looked up from germline, CDR1 is KGHDR and CDR2 is SFDVKD. For the CDR3, the DNA is TGTGCCACCAGTGATTCCCTTAACGGAGAGACCCAGTACTTC. Translated: CATSDSLNGETQYF.

The rearrangement links TRBV5-5 to TRBJ2-7; 9 nucleotides align to TRBD1. J lost 7 bases, V lost 4 bases, and 9 bases had no gene match. This CDR3 has 14 amino acids. Germline V lookup: CDR1 SGHKS, CDR2 YYEKEE (reference sequence). CDR3 DNA sequence: TGTGCCAGCAGCGCTGGGACAGGGCCAAGGGAGCAGTACGTC. It specifies CASSAGTGPREQYV.

The V gene is TRBV5-1, the J gene TRBJ2-3; D is unclear. Germline assignment: CDR1 SGHRS and CDR2 YFSETQ. Trimming removed 5 bases at V and 3 bases at J, with 7 bases between. The CDR3 runs 12 residues. The CDR3 sequence is CASRTITDTQYF. DNA for the CDR3: TGCGCCAGCAGAACCATTACAGATACGCAGTATTTT.

The rearrangement joins TRBV6-2 or TRBV6-3 to TRBJ2-1; 15 bases fit TRBD2. J was trimmed by 8 bases and V by 7 bases; bases with no gene match: 6. This CDR3 has 15 residues. In germline, CDR1 is MNHEY, CDR2 SVGEGT. As DNA, the CDR3 is TGTGCCAGCATCTTGGGACTAGCGGGAGGATATGAGCAGTTCTTC. Its translation: CASILGLAGGYEQFF.

The rearrangement uses TRBV12-3 or TRBV12-4 and TRBJ2-1, with 7 bases fitting TRBD2. The CDR3 sequence is 16 residues long. J lost 3 bases, V lost 6 bases, and 11 bases had no gene match. For the CDR3, the DNA is TGTGCCAGCAGACAAAAGGGGCTAGCGGACTACAATGAGCAGTTCTTC. Protein product: CASRQKGLADYNEQFF.

The V call is TRBV25-1, the J call TRBJ1-5, with D perhaps TRBD1 (6 bases). The germline V gene encodes CDR1 MGHDK and CDR2 SYGVNS. The germline V and J ends were trimmed by 5 bases and 6 bases, with 14 bases remaining between them. There are 14 residues in the CDR3. CDR3 residues: CASSSGDSSQPQHF. In DNA, the CDR3 is TGTGCCAGCAGTTCAGGGGATTCCAGTCAGCCCCAGCATTTT.

The chain links TRBV30 to TRBJ2-1; D gene ambiguous. The CDR3 totals 15 residues. Trimming removed 2 bases at V and 3 bases at J, with 14 bases between. The germline gives CDR1 GTSNPN, CDR2 SVGIG (reference sequence). The CDR3 loop is CAWSHQIGIYNEQFF. The CDR3 DNA is TGTGCCTGGAGTCACCAGATAGGGATCTACAATGAGCAGTTCTTC.

This sequence joins TRBV7-3 and TRBJ2-2, with 11 positions matching TRBD2. Looked up from germline, CDR1 is SGHTA and CDR2 is FQGTGA. The CDR3 covers 17 residues. V shed 5 bases and J 5 bases; nucleotides not matched to a gene: 10. The CDR3, as DNA: TGTGCCAGCAGCCGCCACGTAGCGGGAGGGCTAACCGGGGAGCTGTTTTTT. As protein: CASSRHVAGGLTGELFF.

This clonotype was counted between two and nine times. V usage is TRBV5-1 and J usage is TRBJ2-7; TRBD2 agrees at 14 bases. This CDR3 comprises 14 residues. Germline lookup yields CDR1 SGHRS and CDR2 YFSETQ. V trimming: 3 bases; J trimming: 6 bases; junction bases outside the gene matches: 2. CDR3 sequence (DNA): TGCGCCAGCAGCTCAGGACTAGCGGGGGGCGAGCAGTACGTC. Translating it yields CASSSGLAGGEQYV.

This clonotype has a handful of counts. The rearrangement uses TRBV5-1 and TRBJ2-1, with a weak D call TRBD2 (6 bases). V dropped 0 bases and J dropped 10 bases, with 17 bases sitting between them. Germline CDR1 SGHRS, CDR2 YFSETQ. The CDR3 contains 15 residues. The CDR3, as DNA: TGCGCCAGCAGCTTGGTTGTGACTAGAAATGAAGAGCAGTTCTTC. Its protein is CASSLVVTRNEEQFF.

Only a few counts were recorded for this clonotype. The chain joins TRBV7-2 to TRBJ2-3; TRBD2 might be the D (7 bases). V shed 4 bases and J shed 1 base, with 15 bases lying between them. Germline V gene data show CDR1 as SGHTA and CDR2 as FQGNSA. This CDR3 spans 16 amino acids. The CDR3 sequence is CASSYRGGGGTDTQYF. CDR3 DNA: TGTGCCAGCAGCTATAGGGGGGGCGGGGGCACAGATACGCAGTATTTT.

V usage is TRBV7-2 and J usage is TRBJ1-1; D uncertain. The CDR3 length is 13 residues. Trimming stripped 2 bases from V and 0 bases from J, with 4 bases between. The germline V gene has CDR1 SGHTA and CDR2 FQGNSA. CDR3 protein: CASSLNVNTEAFF. CDR3 in DNA: TGTGCCAGCAGCTTAAATGTGAACACTGAAGCTTTCTTT. Filled out from reference TRBV7-2 and TRBJ1-1, the complete variable domain reads GAGVSQSPSNKVTEKGKDVELRCDPISGHTALYWYRQSLGQGLEFLIYFQGNSAPDKSGLPSDRFSAERTGGSVSTLTIQRTQQEDSAVYLCASSLNVNTEAFFGQGTRLTVV.

This clonotype was recorded at least ten times. The chain has TRBV9 and TRBJ1-3, with D tentatively TRBD1 (6 bases). CDR1 is SGDLS and CDR2 is YYNGEE in the germline V gene. This CDR3 spans 14 amino acids. V gave up 6 bases and J gave up 0 bases, with 10 bases separating them. CDR3 coding DNA: TGTGCCAGCACCGACAGGACCTCTGGAAACACCATATATTTT. Protein: CASTDRTSGNTIYF.

For this clonotype: One end of the junction does not line up with germline, which may come from a read error. J is TRBJ1-1 and V is TRBV20-1; perhaps TRBD1 as D (6 bases). Looked up from germline, CDR1 is DFQATT and CDR2 is SNEGSKA (reference sequence). There are 16 residues in the CDR3. CDR3 loop: CCARDPKGGVNTEAFF. CDR3 bases: TGCTGTGCTAGAGATCCCAAAGGGGGGGTAAACACTGAAGCTTTCTTT.